These T cell receptor beta chains were read from a single sample in a study of blood T cells in healthy people across ages. TCRdb reprocessed the 5' RACE reads with MiXCR, giving one entry per CDR3 protein. The top ten hold over 2% of the sample, which has about 2 million distinct CDR3 sequences, just under 50% seen once. The specimen sequenced was blood. These receptors came from a woman between 35 and 50 years old in good health. The CDR3 runs from the conserved cysteine through the conserved F or W. The order of the fields is V gene, clone size, D gene, J gene, CDR3 DNA, CDR3 protein. The D gene is left open where the match is weak. Size tells how often a clone was seen (once, few, many) or the class of an expanded clone, and some rows leave it out.

TRBV12-3/TRBV12-4,-,-,TRBJ2-2,TGTGCCAGCAGTTCCCCGACGGGAACCGGGGAGCTGTTTTTT,CASSSPTGTGELFF
TRBV7-2,-,-,TRBJ1-4,TGTGCCAGCAGCCGGGACACGAAACTGTTTTTT,CASSRDTKLFF
TRBV20-1,-,-,TRBJ2-5,TGCAGTGCTAGAGATGTTTTGGGGGGCGCGGAGACCCAGTACTTC,CSARDVLGGAETQYF
TRBV7-2,-,-,TRBJ2-5,TGTGCCAGCAGCTTAGTGGCTGTGGAGACCCAGTACTTC,CASSLVAVETQYF
TRBV20-1,-,-,TRBJ2-3,TGCAGTGCTAGAGAGGCGGGGAGGATGGATACGCAGTATTTT,CSAREAGRMDTQYF
TRBV6-1,-,-,TRBJ2-7,TGTGCCAGCAGTGAAGTCGTCAGCAAGTACGAGCAGTACTTC,CASSEVVSKYEQYF
TRBV7-2,-,-,TRBJ2-3,TGTGCCAGCAGCTTCAGAGGGTGGGCAGATACGCAGTATTTT,CASSFRGWADTQYF
TRBV4-1,few,-,TRBJ2-7,TGCGCCAGCAGCCCCTACGGAGGGACCCTGAGCTCCTACGAGCAGTACTTC,CASSPYGGTLSSYEQYF
TRBV19,-,-,TRBJ2-1,TGTGCCAGTAGTATCGGGCAGAACAATGAGCAGTTCTTC,CASSIGQNNEQFF
TRBV5-1,few,-,TRBJ2-6,TGCGCCAGCAGCATTGGACAGAACTCTGGGGCCAACGTCCTGACTTTC,CASSIGQNSGANVLTF
TRBV14,-,-,TRBJ2-5,TGTGCCAGCAGCCAAGATCGAAGAGGTTTGGAGACCCAGTACTTC,CASSQDRRGLETQYF
TRBV20-1,-,-,TRBJ2-5,TGCAGTGCTAGAGATCACTGGGCATCGTCAGGAGGGACCCAGTACTTC,CSARDHWASSGGTQYF
TRBV4-1,-,-,TRBJ1-6,TGCGCCAGCAGCCAAAGTGGACATTTGGGGGCAATAGATACGCAGTATCTATTGCCCCCAAATGTCCACTTT,CASSQSGHLGAIDTQYLLPPNVHF
TRBV5-4,-,TRBD1,TRBJ2-3,TGTGCCAGCAGCAGGACAGGGACCTTTGCAGATACGCAGTATTTT,CASSRTGTFADTQYF
TRBV6-5,-,-,TRBJ1-1,TGTGCCAGCAGTTACGGGCGGCTGAACACTGAAGCTTTCTTT,CASSYGRLNTEAFF
TRBV5-1,-,-,TRBJ2-1,TGCGCCAGCAGCTTGGCCCCCCCGGAAAATGAGCAGTTCTTC,CASSLAPPENEQFF
TRBV28,-,TRBD2,TRBJ2-3,TGTGCCAGCAGTTGGTTAGCGGGGGGGACAGATACGCAGTATTTT,CASSWLAGGTDTQYF
TRBV20-1,-,TRBD1,TRBJ2-2,TGCAGTGCCAAAACAGGGGGCACAGACACCGGGGAGCTGTTTTTT,CSAKTGGTDTGELFF
TRBV9,few,-,TRBJ2-3,TGTGCCAGCCAAGACTTCACAGATACGCAGTATTTT,CASQDFTDTQYF
TRBV29-1,-,-,TRBJ2-7,TGCAGCGTCGGGACCCCCTACGAGCAGTACTTC,CSVGTPYEQYF
TRBV29-1,-,-,TRBJ2-3,TGCAGCGTCCCCACAGGAGTGGGCACGCAGTATTTT,CSVPTGVGTQYF
TRBV20-1,-,-,TRBJ2-1,TGCAGTGCTAGCGGATCGAGCTCCTACAATGAGCAGTTCTTC,CSASGSSSYNEQFF
TRBV20-1,few,TRBD1,TRBJ2-7,TGCAGTGCTCCCGGGACAGGGGGTTACGAGCAGTACTTC,CSAPGTGGYEQYF
TRBV28,-,-,TRBJ2-4,TGTGCCAGCAGTTTTCCTTCCCGAGGACTGCGCGCAGCCAAAAACATTCAGTACTTC,CASSFPSRGLRAAKNIQYF
TRBV20-1,few,TRBD1,TRBJ2-1,TGCAGTGCCCCCCGGGACAGTCCTTTGGATGAGCAGTTCTTC,CSAPRDSPLDEQFF
TRBV12-3/TRBV12-4,few,-,TRBJ2-3,TGTGCCAGCAGTGTGCGACTAGGCGCAGATACGCAGTATTTT,CASSVRLGADTQYF
TRBV6-5,-,TRBD1,TRBJ1-5,TGTGCCAGCAGCGTACAGGGGTTCAGCAATCAGCCCCAGCATTTT,CASSVQGFSNQPQHF
TRBV7-2,-,TRBD2,TRBJ2-5,TGTGCCAGCAGCTTAGGGGCCCTAGCGGGGGGGCCGGAGACCCAGTACTTC,CASSLGALAGGPETQYF
TRBV20-1,-,-,TRBJ2-3,TGCAGTGCTAGGCATCAAGATGCGCAGTATTTT,CSARHQDAQYF
TRBV20-1,few,-,TRBJ2-7,TGCAGTGCTAGAGCCCAATCCCCCCACAGAGCCTACGAGCAGTACTTC,CSARAQSPHRAYEQYF
TRBV25-1,-,TRBD2,TRBJ2-3,TGTGCCAGCAGTGCGACTAGCGGAATCACAGATACGCAGTATTTT,CASSATSGITDTQYF
TRBV7-9,-,-,TRBJ1-1,TGTGCCAGCGGGAAGGGGTCGAACACTGGAGCTTTCTTT,CASGKGSNTGAFF
TRBV7-8,-,-,TRBJ2-7,TGTGCCAGCAGCTCTATACGGATCGGGGGTGGCGACGAGCAGTACTTC,CASSSIRIGGGDEQYF
TRBV7-6,-,-,TRBJ2-7,TGTGCCAGCAGCTTTCAGGGGCTACCCTACGAGCAGTACTTC,CASSFQGLPYEQYF
TRBV7-9,-,-,TRBJ2-4,TGTGCCAGCAGCGGAAGGGTGGACCCTATGATGGGCCCTGAGTACTTC,CASSGRVDPMMGPEYF
TRBV6-2/TRBV6-3,few,-,TRBJ2-1,TGTGCCAGCAGTTACTCAGGAGACAACTTATATGAGCAGTTCTTC,CASSYSGDNLYEQFF
TRBV4-3,few,TRBD1,TRBJ1-2,TGCGCCAGCAGCCAAGCCCGACAGGGAGACTATGGCTACACCTTC,CASSQARQGDYGYTF
TRBV5-5,once,-,TRBJ2-1,TGTGCCAGCAGCCAAGGTTCCCTTCGGGGAGAGACCCAGTTCTTC,CASSQGSLRGETQFF
TRBV29-1,-,TRBD1,TRBJ2-2,TGCAGCGACGGACAGGGGGCCTGCACCGGGGAGCTGTTTTTT,CSDGQGACTGELFF
TRBV9,few,-,TRBJ1-2,TGTGCCAGCAGCGTAGTTGGTGCTAACTATGGCTACACCTTC,CASSVVGANYGYTF
TRBV29-1,once,TRBD1,TRBJ2-5,TGCAGCGTTGGGGTAGGACAGGGGGCTAATGAGCAGTACTTC,CSVGVGQGANEQYF
TRBV2,-,TRBD2,TRBJ2-7,TGTGCCAGCACCGGACTAGCGGGAGTCTACGAGCAGTACTTC,CASTGLAGVYEQYF
TRBV29-1,many,TRBD1,TRBJ2-1,TGCAGCGTTGAAGATCCGACAGGGGATCGGAATGAGCAGTTCTTC,CSVEDPTGDRNEQFF
TRBV20-1,-,-,TRBJ2-1,TGCAGTGCTAGAGAAAACCCCCAAACAGGGTCCTCCTACAATGAGCAGTTCTTC,CSARENPQTGSSYNEQFF
TRBV15,few,-,TRBJ1-2,TGTGCCACCAGCAGAGATCGGGCAGGAGGCTACACCTTC,CATSRDRAGGYTF
TRBV7-2,few,TRBD2,TRBJ2-7,TGTGCCAGCAGCCAACTAGCGGCGCTATACGAGCAGTACTTC,CASSQLAALYEQYF
TRBV28,-,-,TRBJ2-7,TGTGCCAGCAGTTTGCCCCGCGCCGGCGAGCAGTACTTC,CASSLPRAGEQYF
TRBV7-2,few,TRBD2,TRBJ2-1,TGTGCCAGCAGCTTAGATGGAAGCGGGGGGGCTAATGAGCAGTTCTTC,CASSLDGSGGANEQFF
TRBV12-3/TRBV12-4,few,-,TRBJ2-7,TGTGCCAGCACGGCGACAGCAAGTACTTACGAGCAGTACTTC,CASTATASTYEQYF
TRBV5-6,many,-,TRBJ2-3,TGTGCCAGCAGCTTGGCGTGGGATACGCAGTATTTT,CASSLAWDTQYF
TRBV4-2,few,TRBD1,TRBJ2-1,TGTGCCAGCAGCCAAGATTGGGAGACAGGGTTAAACAATGAGCGGTTCTTC,CASSQDWETGLNNERFF
TRBV9,-,TRBD1,TRBJ1-2,TGTGCCAGCAGCCCACATGGACAGGACTATGGCTACACCTTC,CASSPHGQDYGYTF
TRBV6-5,-,TRBD2,TRBJ2-3,TGTGCCAGCAGTTCCTCGACTAGCGGGGGATTGTCCCTGAGCACAGATACGCAGTATTTT,CASSSSTSGGLSLSTDTQYF
TRBV20-1,few,-,TRBJ1-2,TGCAGTGCTTCCAGGGTGTCGAGCTATGGCTACACCTTC,CSASRVSSYGYTF